The clone carrying this T cell receptor beta chain was seen repeatedly, ten times or more. The antigen is unknown. This entry belongs to a study of Graves' ophthalmopathy and Graves' hyperthyroidism. Germline V lookup: CDR1 SGHDN, CDR2 FVKESK. V lost 1 base to trimming and J lost 3 bases, with 4 bases between them. This CDR3 spans 12 amino acids. General study points: Most expanded clonotypes in thyroid above 0.001 frequency also showed up in blood.

RNA served as the template for amplifying TCR beta CDR3 regions. An initial RT-PCR round employing HTBI primers preceded a second-round multiplex PCR. TCRdb re-called the multiplex PCR reads through MiXCR, storing one row per CDR3 protein. The table includes almost 750,000 distinct CDR3 sequences, roughly 40% detected once. Other autoimmune diseases, uncontrolled infections, pregnancy or lactation excluded patients from enrollment. The receptor was derived from an adult man with Graves' ophthalmopathy. Specimen: peripheral blood. V and J are TRBV14 and TRBJ2-7, with no clear D. CDR3 sequence reads: CASSQGSYEQYF. CDR3 nucleotides: TGTGCCAGCAGCCAAGGTAGCTACGAGCAGTACTTC.